This is a list of T cell receptor beta chains from one sample in a study of blood T cell repertoires in COVID-19. Using immunoSEQ multiplex PCR, the repertoire was profiled, and TCRdb retains in-frame clones only, with some absent. The sample shows about 370,000 clones, around 87% of them seen only once. Input material: PBMCs or T cells enriched from blood (not recorded which). The origin of the receptors is a man between 18 and 29 years old who had recovered from COVID-19. Each CDR3 is given with its conserved first and last residue. A D gene is named only where the DNA matches it firmly. Only part of the rows carry a size: once, few, many, or a class if the clone is expanded.

J gene	D gene	clone size	V gene	CDR3 DNA	CDR3 protein
TRBJ1-1	.	once	TRBV10-3	TGTGCCATCAGGGGGGAGGGACACGTTTCTGAAGCTTTCTTT	CAIRGEGHVSEAFF
TRBJ2-1	.	.	TRBV12-5	TGTGCTAGTGGTTTGGTACGGATTGAGCCGAAGGGGATGACGTACAATGAGCAGTTCTTC	CASGLVRIEPKGMTYNEQFF
TRBJ1-2	TRBD1	.	TRBV27	TGTGCCAGCAGTCCGGGACAGGGGTTCTCTGGCTACACCTTC	CASSPGQGFSGYTF
TRBJ1-1	TRBD1	.	TRBV19	TGTGCCAGTTACCGGGACAGGGGTTCCCCTTTGGAAGCTTTCTTT	CASYRDRGSPLEAFF
TRBJ1-6	.	.	TRBV30	TGTGCCTGGAGGTCAGGGATATCCCTCCACTTT	CAWRSGISLHF
TRBJ1-1	.	.	TRBV5-1	TGCGCCAGCAGCTCAGCCCCAGGGGTGTTCGAAGCTTTCTTT	CASSSAPGVFEAFF
TRBJ1-6	.	.	TRBV7-9	TGTGCCAGCAGCCCGTTGGGCTCACCCCTCCACTTT	CASSPLGSPLHF
TRBJ2-2	.	.	TRBV29-1	TGCAGCGTTGAAGATCTTACGCGGGGTGGCACCGGGGAGCTGTTTTTT	CSVEDLTRGGTGELFF
TRBJ1-2	TRBD1	.	TRBV3-1/TRBV3-2	TGTGCCAGCAGCTTGGACAGGGGAAGAGGTGGCTACACCTTC	CASSLDRGRGGYTF
TRBJ2-2	TRBD1	.	TRBV5-1	TGCGCCAGCACCCCCACCGGACAGGGGCCCACCGGGGAGCTGTTTTTT	CASTPTGQGPTGELFF
TRBJ2-2	TRBD1	.	TRBV6-5	TGTGCCAGCAACGGACAGGCGAACACCGGGGAGCTGTTTTTT	CASNGQANTGELFF
TRBJ2-3	.	.	TRBV6-5	TGTGCCAGCAGTTACGAGGGCACAGATACGCAGTATTTT	CASSYEGTDTQYF
TRBJ1-1	.	.	TRBV29-1	TGCAGCGTTGAAGAGGGAGGGAACACTGAAGCTTTCTTT	CSVEEGGNTEAFF
TRBJ2-2	TRBD1	.	TRBV5-1	TGCGCCAGCAGCGCTTCATACGACAGGGTCGGGGAGCTGTTTTTT	CASSASYDRVGELFF
TRBJ1-1	.	.	TRBV7-9	TGTGCCAGCGGACGGGGGGCGGCCGGCCTGGCTTTCTTT	CASGRGAAGLAFF
TRBJ1-1	.	.	TRBV18	TGTGCCAGCGGGATAGGACAGAACACTGAAGCTTTCTTT	CASGIGQNTEAFF
TRBJ1-2	TRBD1	.	TRBV19	TGTGCCAGTAGTACCCGGGACAGGGAGGGCGGCTACACCTTC	CASSTRDREGGYTF
TRBJ1-4	.	.	TRBV6-5	TGTGCCAGCAGTCCCACGGGGGTTCCAAAACTGTTTTTT	CASSPTGVPKLFF
TRBJ2-6	TRBD1	.	TRBV5-1	TGCGCCAGCAGCGGGGGACAGGGGGCTGGGGCCAACGTCCTGACTTTC	CASSGGQGAGANVLTF
TRBJ1-5	TRBD1	.	TRBV7-2	TGTGCCAGCAGCTCCGTAGCACCCTGGGACAGAACCAATCAGCCCCAGCATTTT	CASSSVAPWDRTNQPQHF
TRBJ1-1	.	once	TRBV7-3	TGTGCCAGCAGCTTCAGTATGAACACTGAAGCTTTCTTT	CASSFSMNTEAFF
TRBJ1-1	TRBD1	.	TRBV19	TGTGCCAGTAGGGACAGGGCCGGGGGAGCTTTCTTT	CASRDRAGGAFF
TRBJ2-3	TRBD2	.	TRBV11-3	TGTGCCAGCAGCATAGCGGGAGATACGCAGTATTTT	CASSIAGDTQYF
TRBJ2-1	TRBD1	.	TRBV7-3	TGTGCCAGCAGCTTAAGGGACAGGGGGCCCTATGAGCAGTTCTTC	CASSLRDRGPYEQFF
TRBJ1-1	TRBD1	.	TRBV18	TGTGCCAGCTCACAAACAGGGGTCGCTGAAGCTTTCTTT	CASSQTGVAEAFF
TRBJ2-1	.	.	TRBV19	TGTGCCAGTAGCCCCCGACATACTTACAATGAGCAGTTCTTC	CASSPRHTYNEQFF
TRBJ1-5	.	once	TRBV12-3/TRBV12-4	TGTGCCAGCAGTTTAAGCGGCGATTCCCCCCAGCATTTT	CASSLSGDSPQHF
TRBJ1-3	.	.	TRBV19	TGTGCCAGTAGTATAACGAGGAGCTCTGGAAACACCATATATTTT	CASSITRSSGNTIYF
TRBJ1-5	.	.	TRBV6-5	TGTGCCAGCAGTTATACAGGAAATCAGCCCCAGCATTTT	CASSYTGNQPQHF
TRBJ1-3	.	.	TRBV27	TGTGCCAGCAGCCCCCGGGGGACGACTGGAAACACCATATATTTT	CASSPRGTTGNTIYF
TRBJ2-7	TRBD2	.	TRBV5-1	TGCGCCAGCAGCTTGGTTGCTAGCGGGGGGAACGAGCAGTACTTC	CASSLVASGGNEQYF
TRBJ1-4	.	once	TRBV11-2	TGTGCCAGCAGCCTACACAGGGCAACTAATGAAAAACTGTTTTTT	CASSLHRATNEKLFF
TRBJ1-2	TRBD1	.	TRBV2	TGTGCCAGCAGTTTTACGGGACAGGGCGGCGGCTACACCTTC	CASSFTGQGGGYTF
TRBJ1-2	TRBD1	.	TRBV15	TGTGCCACCAGCAGCGGCTACAGGGGTTCTGTCTATGGCTACACCTTC	CATSSGYRGSVYGYTF
TRBJ1-5	.	.	TRBV12-3/TRBV12-4	TGTGCCAGCAGTCAGGAATCGCCCCAGCATTTT	CASSQESPQHF
TRBJ1-1	.	.	TRBV29-1	TGCAGCGTTTCTACAGTGAACACTGAAGCTTTCTTT	CSVSTVNTEAFF
TRBJ2-1	TRBD2	.	TRBV18	TGTGCCAGCTCACCACCCACGACTAGCGGGGAGACCTACAATGAGCAGTTCTTC	CASSPPTTSGETYNEQFF
TRBJ2-7	TRBD1	.	TRBV4-1	TGCGCCAGCAGCCAAACGGGACAGGGGAACTACGAGCAGTACTTC	CASSQTGQGNYEQYF
TRBJ2-2	TRBD2	.	TRBV18	TGTGCCAGCTCACTAGGACTAGCGGAACGTTACGGGGAGCTGTTTTTT	CASSLGLAERYGELFF
TRBJ2-1	.	.	TRBV6-5	TGTGCCAGCCGAACCTATAATGAGCAGTTCTTC	CASRTYNEQFF
TRBJ1-5	TRBD1	.	TRBV6-5	TGTGCCAGCAGCTTACAAGGGACAGGGAATCAGCCCCAGCATTTT	CASSLQGTGNQPQHF
TRBJ2-5	TRBD2	.	TRBV5-1	TGCGCCAGGACCCAGGGCACTAGCGGGGGGGTGGAGACCCAGTACTTC	CARTQGTSGGVETQYF
TRBJ1-5	.	.	TRBV12-3/TRBV12-4	TGTGCCAGCAGCCCCGCGGTTGACCAGCCCCAGCATTTT	CASSPAVDQPQHF
TRBJ2-3	.	.	TRBV3-1/TRBV3-2	TGTGCCAGCAGCCAAGAAGGGGTGGTCGGAGATACGCAGTATTTT	CASSQEGVVGDTQYF
TRBJ2-7	.	.	TRBV19	TGTGCCAGTAGTGTGGGACACGCGAGCTCCTACGAGCAGTACTTC	CASSVGHASSYEQYF
TRBJ2-7	.	.	TRBV9	TGTGCCAGCGCCATGGGGCCTAACTCCTACGAGCAGTACTTC	CASAMGPNSYEQYF
TRBJ2-5	.	.	TRBV24-1	TGTGCCACCCGAGGCGCGGGGAACCAAGAGACCCAGTACTTC	CATRGAGNQETQYF
TRBJ2-1	.	.	TRBV7-9	TGTGCCAGCAGCTTAGCGCAGGGGTCCTACAATGAGCAGTTCTTC	CASSLAQGSYNEQFF
TRBJ1-5	.	.	TRBV20-1	TGCAGTGCAAGTAGTGGGCTCGAGATTAGCAATCAGCCCCAGCATTTT	CSASSGLEISNQPQHF
TRBJ2-7	.	.	TRBV6-5	TGTGCCAGCAGTTACGGCCGGGTCCTGTACTTC	CASSYGRVLYF
TRBJ1-5	TRBD1	.	TRBV19	TGTGCCAGTAGCCCAGGGGGGCCTCAGCCCCAGCATTTT	CASSPGGPQPQHF